One sample yielded the 28 T cell receptor beta chains listed below, sequenced in a study of regulatory T cells in long-lasting Graves disease. Time point in this sample: persistent/refractory GD, antithyroid drugs over 5 years with positive TRAb. RNA isolated from PBMCs was used to make the TCR library. Libraries of TCR beta came from iRepertoire HTBI primers plus Arm-PCR of CDR3 regions. TCRdb independently ran MiXCR on the multiplex PCR reads; one entry per CDR3 protein. The table has roughly 400,000 distinct CDR3 sequences, around a fifth seen once; the top ten hold 13% to 15%. The source was peripheral blood mononuclear cells (PBMCs), collected when the disease was refractory, from a patient treated with antithyroid drugs. The source of these receptors is a female donor with Graves disease.

The chain combines TRBV7-9 with TRBJ2-1; D may be TRBD2 (6 bases). Germline loops: CDR1 SEHNR, CDR2 FQNEAQ (reference sequence). Deletions cut 6 bases from V and 12 bases from J, with 21 bases between. The CDR3 extends over 14 amino acids. The CDR3 sequence is CASSSKSGSSAQFF. DNA of the CDR3: TGTGCCAGCAGTTCCAAGAGCGGGTCCAGTGCGCAGTTCTTC. Variable domain in full (rest from reference TRBV7-9 and TRBJ2-1): DTGVSQNPRHKITKRGQNVTFRCDPISEHNRLYWYRQTLGQGPEFLTYFQNEAQLEKSRLLSDRFSAERPKGSFSTLEIQRTEQGDSAMYLCASSSKSGSSAQFFGPGTRLTVL.

V and J are TRBV3-1 and TRBJ2-7, with D perhaps TRBD2 (6 bases). Germline V lookup: CDR1 LGHDT, CDR2 YNNKEL (reference sequence). The CDR3 runs 15 residues. The V end lost 0 bases, the J end lost 4 bases, and 13 bases lay between the germline ends. CDR3 loop: CASSQDVEGEYEQYF. CDR3 sequence (DNA): TGTGCCAGCAGCCAAGATGTGGAGGGCGAATACGAGCAGTACTTC.

The J gene is TRBJ2-7, the V gene TRBV4-1; TRBD1 aligns across 8 bases. This CDR3 has 13 residues. CDR1 and CDR2 (germline): MGHRA, YSYEKL. Losses at the gene ends were 0 bases for V and 12 bases for J; bases not matched to a gene: 7. The CDR3 spells CASSQDRDRHLYF. The CDR3, as DNA: TGCGCCAGCAGCCAAGATCGGGACAGGCACTTGTACTTC.

This clonotype was observed many times. The chain links TRBV2 to TRBJ2-5; TRBD2 matches 7 bases. After removal of 4 bases from V and 5 bases from J, the junction contained 7 bases not matched to a gene. Germline CDR1 and CDR2: SNHLY and FYNNEI. CDR3 length equals 14 residues. CDR3 sequence (DNA): TGTGCCAGCAGTGTCAGTGGGAGGGCCGAGACCCAGTACTTC. The encoded protein is CASSVSGRAETQYF.

This clonotype occurred many times. The rearrangement links TRBV5-1 to TRBJ1-4; the D gene is possibly TRBD1 (5 bases). CDR3 length: 15 residues. Trimming removed 1 base from V and 7 bases from J, with 14 bases in between. The germline V gene encodes CDR1 SGHRS and CDR2 YFSETQ. The CDR3 sequence is CASSLSGTASEKLFF. The DNA for the CDR3 is TGCGCCAGCAGCTTGTCCGGGACTGCATCTGAAAAACTGTTTTTT.

With respect to this clonotype: A far larger clone is just one base off, so this is likely a read error. The rearrangement joins TRBV7-9 to TRBJ2-7, with 9 nucleotides matching TRBD1. The CDR3 has 12 residues. Germline trimming cut 4 bases from V and 5 bases from J; bases unmatched to any gene: 0. Germline V gene sequence: CDR1 SEHNR, CDR2 FQNEAQ (reference sequence). CDR3 bases: TGTGCCAGCAGCTGGGACAGGGACGAGCAGTACTTC. Its translation: CASSWDRDEQYF.

This clonotype was observed many times. V and J are TRBV6-5 and TRBJ2-7, with TRBD2 as a possible D gene (6 bases). This CDR3 is 15 amino acids long. Germline V gene lookup returns CDR1 MNHEY and CDR2 SVGAGI. V lost 1 base, J lost 0 bases, and 10 bases lay in between. The CDR3, as DNA: TGTGCCAGCAGTTACTTCACTAGCAGCTCCTACGAGCAGTACTTC. The encoded protein is CASSYFTSSSYEQYF.

The rearrangement uses TRBV20-1 and TRBJ2-7; D may be TRBD1 or TRBD2 (5 bases each). Trimming removed 0 bases from V and 6 bases from J, with 21 bases in between. Germline values: CDR1 DFQATT, CDR2 SNEGSKA (reference sequence). The CDR3 spans 16 residues. CDR3 DNA: TGCAGTGCTAGAGATGCCCCGGGGCGGGCCCTCATCGAGCAGTACTTC. It codes for CSARDAPGRALIEQYF.

The table lists this clonotype with a few counts. The junction differs from germline at one of its ends, possibly a read error. The chain recombines TRBV7-3 with TRBJ2-1; 9 bases are a match to TRBD2. The CDR3 extends over 15 amino acids. Germline loops: CDR1 SGHTA, CDR2 FQGTGA. The CDR3 spells CASSQGLAGSGEQFF. CDR3 bases: TGTGCTAGCAGCCAGGGGCTAGCGGGGTCGGGTGAGCAGTTCTTC.

There are many counts of this clonotype. The rearrangement uses TRBV29-1 and TRBJ1-1; TRBD1 might be the D (6 bases). CDR3 length equals 13 residues. The V and J ends lost 7 bases and 2 bases respectively, with 14 bases between them. Germline CDR1 reads SQVTM; CDR2 reads ANQGSEA. The CDR3 loop reads CSAEGQLNTEAFF. CDR3 sequence (DNA): TGCAGCGCTGAGGGACAACTAAACACTGAAGCTTTCTTT.

This clonotype has at least ten counts. The V gene is TRBV28, the J gene TRBJ2-5; 8 nucleotides agree with TRBD2. This CDR3 has 16 residues. V was clipped by 5 bases and J by 2 bases; unmatched bases: 10. Germline V gene data show CDR1 as MDHEN and CDR2 as SYDVKM. CDR3 amino acids: CASSPWAGGRQETQYF. CDR3 DNA sequence: TGTGCCAGCAGTCCGTGGGCGGGAGGCCGACAAGAGACCCAGTACTTC.

This clonotype was seen a handful of times. This rearrangement joins TRBV19 to TRBJ2-4; D gene unclear. Trimming left V 5 bases short and J 7 bases short, with 12 bases between. Germline V gene lookup returns CDR1 LNHDA and CDR2 SQIVND (reference sequence). The CDR3 consists of 13 residues. CDR3 nucleotides: TGTGCCAGTAGTCCGGGTATATGGAACATTCAGTACTTC. Translating gives CASSPGIWNIQYF. Full variable domain (outside the CDR3, taken from reference TRBV19 and TRBJ2-4): DGGITQSPKYLFRKEGQNVTLSCEQNLNHDAMYWYRQDPGQGLRLIYYSQIVNDFQKGDIAEGYSVSREKKESFPLTVTSAQKNPTAFYLCASSPGIWNIQYFGAGTRLSVL.

This clonotype has at least ten counts. The chain uses TRBV12-3 or TRBV12-4 and TRBJ2-1; TRBD1 matches at 10 bases. The V gene end was trimmed by 0 bases and the J gene end by 9 bases; junction bases not matched to a gene: 2. The CDR3 contains 14 residues. The chain's CDR3 is CASSLAGTGVEQFF. The CDR3 DNA follows: TGTGCCAGCAGTTTAGCCGGGACAGGGGTTGAGCAGTTCTTC.

This clonotype was observed at least ten times. CDR3 loop: CASSPRTSGKDTQYF. CDR3 in DNA: TGTGCCAGCAGCCCGAGGACTAGCGGGAAGGATACGCAGTATTTT. The V and J genes are TRBV11-1 and TRBJ2-3, with 12 bases identical to TRBD2. The CDR3 sequence is 15 residues long. The V and J ends lost 5 bases and 6 bases, in that order; junction bases with no gene match: 6. The germline V gene has CDR1 SGHAT and CDR2 FQDESV (reference sequence).

This clonotype was recorded many times. The chain has TRBV7-9 and TRBJ2-7; D unclear. Trimming took 4 bases from V and 2 from J, leaving 9 bases between them. The CDR3 is made up of 13 amino acids. Germline values: CDR1 SEHNR, CDR2 FQNEAQ (reference sequence). The CDR3 region has the DNA TGTGCCAGCAGCTCCTTAGGAACCTACGAGCAGTACTTC. It specifies CASSSLGTYEQYF.

This clonotype has more than one count but fewer than ten. Written as DNA, the CDR3 is TGCAGCGTTGAAGGCAGGGGGCGCGGCACCGGGGAGCTGTTTTTT. Translated: CSVEGRGRGTGELFF. This sequence joins TRBV29-1 and TRBJ2-2, with TRBD1 matching 8 bases. Germline CDR1 reads SQVTM; CDR2 reads ANQGSEA. The CDR3 is 15 residues long. V was pared by 1 base and J by 4 bases, with 5 bases of the junction left unmatched.

The CDR3 sequence is CASSVGSHNSPLHF. CDR3 bases: TGTGCCAGCAGCGTAGGGTCGCATAATTCACCCCTCCACTTT. This chain joins TRBV9 and TRBJ1-6; D remains unclear. V gave up 0 bases and J gave up 5 bases, with 6 bases separating them. Germline V gives CDR1 SGDLS, CDR2 YYNGEE. The CDR3 has 14 residues.

This clonotype was detected a few times. The V and J genes are TRBV2 and TRBJ2-7, with TRBD1 matching over 9 bases. CDR3 length equals 14 residues. V lost 6 bases, J lost 2 bases, and 5 bases stayed unmatched. The germline V gene encodes CDR1 SNHLY and CDR2 FYNNEI. CDR3 protein: CASSDRDRAYEQYF. CDR3 DNA: TGTGCCAGCAGCGACCGGGACAGGGCCTACGAGCAGTACTTC.

This clonotype was seen many times. The chain couples TRBV11-2 to TRBJ2-2, with a weak D call TRBD1 (6 bases). The V gene's germline CDR1 is SGHAT and CDR2 FQNNGV. The CDR3 is made up of 14 amino acids. The V end was cut by 3 bases, the J end by 5 bases, with 10 bases between. CDR3 region: CASSFTGLTGELFF. CDR3 DNA: TGTGCCAGCAGCTTTACAGGGTTAACCGGGGAGCTGTTTTTT.

The sample holds a few counts of this clonotype. The DNA of the CDR3 is TGCAGTGCTAACGGCGCTGATCAGCCCCAGCATTTT. Translating it yields CSANGADQPQHF. J is TRBJ1-5 and V is TRBV20-1; no firm D call. Trimming stripped 4 bases from V and 5 bases from J, with 9 bases between. CDR3 length equals 12 residues. Germline assignment: CDR1 DFQATT and CDR2 SNEGSKA (reference sequence).

The sample holds many counts of this clonotype. CDR3 DNA: TGTGCCAGCAGCCTACAGGGCGCCCTCAATCAGCCCCAGCATTTT. Its translation: CASSLQGALNQPQHF. The chain recombines TRBV28 with TRBJ1-5; D might be TRBD1 (6 bases). The CDR3 consists of 15 residues. Germline V gene data show CDR1 as MDHEN and CDR2 as SYDVKM. The V and J ends lost 6 bases and 3 bases respectively, with 15 bases between them.

The CDR3 DNA is TGTGCCAGCAGCTTAGCCCAGGGGGCGACGTACACCGGGGAGCTGTTTTTT. Translated, it gives CASSLAQGATYTGELFF. V gene TRBV11-2 combines with J gene TRBJ2-2; 8 nucleotides line up with TRBD1. This CDR3 contains 17 residues. CDR1 is SGHAT and CDR2 is FQNNGV in the germline V gene. Germline trimming cut 1 base from V and 3 bases from J; bases unmatched to any gene: 7. The complete variable domain, with remaining parts taken from reference TRBV11-2 and TRBJ2-2, reads EAGVAQSPRYKIIEKRQSVAFWCNPISGHATLYWYQQILGQGPKLLIQFQNNGVVDDSQLPKDRFSAERLKGVDSTLKIQPAKLEDSAVYLCASSLAQGATYTGELFFGEGSRLTVL.

The genes are TRBV6-1 and TRBJ1-1, with no clear D. CDR1 is MNHNS, CDR2 SASEGT, per germline. The CDR3 contains 13 residues. The V end was cut by 10 bases, the J end by 1 base, with 13 bases between. CDR3 coding DNA: TGTGCCACCCAGAGGACGGCGAACACTGAAGCTTTCTTT. Its translation is CATQRTANTEAFF.

This clonotype showed up just a few times. At one boundary the junction diverges from the germline segment, which might be a read error. CDR3 nucleotide sequence: TGTGCCAGCAGCGACCTCGACAGGTCCCAAGAGACCCGGTACTTC. It yields the protein CASSDLDRSQETRYF. J is TRBJ2-5 and V is TRBV7-9, with D tentatively TRBD1 (6 bases). Germline V gene lookup returns CDR1 SEHNR and CDR2 FQNEAQ (reference sequence). The CDR3 runs 15 residues.

This clonotype was observed at least ten times. The V gene is TRBV24-1, the J gene TRBJ2-2; D ambiguous. The CDR3 has 17 amino acids. Germline CDR1 is KGHDR and CDR2 is SFDVKD. Trimming removed 3 bases at V and 7 bases at J, with 20 bases between. The CDR3, as DNA: TGTGCCACCAGTGATCCCTTCCGACTGGGATCAAGCGGGGAGCTGTTTTTT. The encoded protein is CATSDPFRLGSSGELFF.

This chain links TRBV5-1 with TRBJ1-1; D unclear. Trimming took 0 bases from V and 0 from J, leaving 12 bases between them. This CDR3 region has 16 residues. Germline V gene sequence: CDR1 SGHRS, CDR2 YFSETQ. CDR3 sequence reads: CASSLGVGRMNTEAFF. Written as DNA, the CDR3 is TGCGCCAGCAGCTTGGGGGTGGGGAGAATGAACACTGAAGCTTTCTTT. The variable domain in full, completed from reference TRBV5-1 and TRBJ1-1, reads KAGVTQTPRYLIKTRGQQVTLSCSPISGHRSVSWYQQTPGQGLQFLFEYFSETQRNKGNFPGRFSGRQFSNSRSEMNVSTLELGDSALYLCASSLGVGRMNTEAFFGQGTRLTVV.

This clonotype was counted at least ten times. The chain couples TRBV28 to TRBJ2-7; a possible D gene is TRBD1 (5 bases). Between the trimmed V and J ends, which lost 5 bases and 1 base, there was a span of 12 bases. Germline V gives CDR1 MDHEN, CDR2 SYDVKM. The CDR3 is 14 amino acids. The CDR3 bases are TGTGCCAGCAGTGACAGATTGATATCCTACGAGCAGTACTTC. Its translation is CASSDRLISYEQYF. Drawing the rest from reference TRBV28 and TRBJ2-7, the complete variable domain is DVKVTQSSRYLVKRTGEKVFLECVQDMDHENMFWYRQDPGLGLRLIYFSYDVKMKEKGDIPEGYSVSREKKERFSLILESASTNQTSMYLCASSDRLISYEQYFGPGTRLTVT.

The chain has TRBV9 and TRBJ1-2; 9 bases agree with TRBD1. Germline lookup yields CDR1 SGDLS and CDR2 YYNGEE. V was pared by 0 bases and J by 7 bases, with 7 bases of the junction left unmatched. The CDR3 covers 15 residues. This chain's CDR3 is CASSVVGQGSSGYTF. The CDR3 DNA sequence: TGTGCCAGCAGCGTAGTTGGACAGGGGTCTAGTGGCTACACCTTC.